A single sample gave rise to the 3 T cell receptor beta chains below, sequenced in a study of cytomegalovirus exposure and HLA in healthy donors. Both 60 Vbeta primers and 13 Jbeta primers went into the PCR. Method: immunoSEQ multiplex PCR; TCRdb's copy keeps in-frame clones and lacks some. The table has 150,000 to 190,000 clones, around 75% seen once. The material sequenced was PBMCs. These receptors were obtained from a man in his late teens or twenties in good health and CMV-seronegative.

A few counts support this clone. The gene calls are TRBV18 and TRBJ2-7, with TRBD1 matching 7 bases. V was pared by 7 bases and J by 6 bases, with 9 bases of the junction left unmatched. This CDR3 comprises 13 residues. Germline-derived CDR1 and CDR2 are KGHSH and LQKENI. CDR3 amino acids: CASFEGANSEQYF. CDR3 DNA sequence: TGTGCCAGCTTCGAGGGGGCGAACTCCGAGCAGTACTTC.

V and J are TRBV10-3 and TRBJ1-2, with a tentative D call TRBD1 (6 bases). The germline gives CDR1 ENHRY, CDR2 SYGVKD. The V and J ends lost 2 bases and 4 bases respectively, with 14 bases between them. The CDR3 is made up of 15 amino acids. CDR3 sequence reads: CAISEGGRRSYGYTF. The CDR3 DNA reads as TGTGCCATCAGTGAGGGGGGCAGGAGGAGCTATGGCTACACCTTC.

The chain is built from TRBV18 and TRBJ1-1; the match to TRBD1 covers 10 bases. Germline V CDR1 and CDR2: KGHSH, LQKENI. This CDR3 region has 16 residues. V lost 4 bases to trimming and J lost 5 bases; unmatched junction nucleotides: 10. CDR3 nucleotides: TGTGCCAGCTCACGAGAGACCGGGACAGGGGCAACTGAAGCTTTCTTT. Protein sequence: CASSRETGTGATEAFF.